The 8 T cell receptor beta chains presented below share a single source sample, sequenced in a study of blood T cell repertoires in COVID-19. Assay used: immunoSEQ multiplex PCR; TCRdb lists only in-frame clones, some missing. The data contain about 240,000 clones, 86% of them seen just once; the ten biggest clones take up 2.5% to 3.5%. The specimen was PBMCs or T cells enriched from blood (not recorded which). These TCRs come from a woman in her 40s with acute COVID-19.

This sequence joins TRBV7-9 and TRBJ2-7; 10 bases fit TRBD2. This CDR3 contains 15 residues. V trimming: 1 base; J trimming: 3 bases; junction bases outside the gene matches: 3. Looked up from germline, CDR1 is SEHNR and CDR2 is FQNEAQ (reference sequence). In DNA form, the CDR3 reads TGTGCCAGCAGCTTAGTAGCTAGCGGGAGCTACGAGCAGTACTTC. As protein: CASSLVASGSYEQYF. The variable domain in full, completed from reference TRBV7-9 and TRBJ2-7, reads DTGVSQNPRHKITKRGQNVTFRCDPISEHNRLYWYRQTLGQGPEFLTYFQNEAQLEKSRLLSDRFSAERPKGSFSTLEIQRTEQGDSAMYLCASSLVASGSYEQYFGPGTRLTVT.

The chain employs TRBV9 and TRBJ2-3; 8 bases are shared with TRBD2. The CDR3 has 14 residues. The V gene's germline CDR1 is SGDLS and CDR2 YYNGEE. The ends lost 3 bases at V and 4 bases at J; junction bases unmatched: 4. This chain's CDR3 is CASSGGSGADTQYF. Here the CDR3 DNA reads TGTGCCAGCAGCGGAGGTAGCGGGGCAGATACGCAGTATTTT.

The V gene is TRBV6-5, the J gene TRBJ2-1; the D is unclear. There are 15 residues in the CDR3. Trimming removed 5 bases from V and 0 bases from J, with 11 bases in between. CDR1 is MNHEY, CDR2 SVGAGI, per germline. The CDR3 coding sequence is TGTGCCAGCAGTCTACACCCGGGCTCCTACAATGAGCAGTTCTTC. Its protein product is CASSLHPGSYNEQFF.

V is TRBV5-6 and J is TRBJ2-7; D is unclear. This CDR3 has 11 amino acids. V gave up 4 bases and J gave up 3 bases, with 5 bases separating them. The germline gives CDR1 SGHDT, CDR2 YYEEEE. CDR3 loop: CASSINYEQYF. For the CDR3, the DNA is TGTGCCAGCAGCATTAACTACGAGCAGTACTTC.

The chain employs TRBV6-5 and TRBJ1-4; D perhaps matches TRBD1 (5 bases). V lost 2 bases to trimming and J lost 3 bases, with 13 bases between them. This CDR3 is 16 amino acids long. CDR1 and CDR2 from the germline V gene are MNHEY and SVGAGI. CDR3 DNA: TGTGCCAGCAGTTACGACACCAGGGCTTCTAATGAAAAACTGTTTTTT. Translating it yields CASSYDTRASNEKLFF.

The V gene is TRBV2, the J gene TRBJ2-2; TRBD2 might be the D (6 bases). Per germline, CDR1 SNHLY and CDR2 FYNNEI. Trimming removed 1 base at V and 6 bases at J, with 12 bases between. This CDR3 has 15 amino acids. This CDR3 is CASSEVWTGAGELFF. CDR3 nucleotide sequence: TGTGCCAGCAGTGAAGTTTGGACGGGGGCCGGGGAGCTGTTTTTT.

The chain employs TRBV4-1 and TRBJ2-2, with 8 bases lining up with TRBD2. The V gene end was trimmed by 4 bases and the J gene end by 2 bases; junction bases not matched to a gene: 9. The CDR3 length is 17 residues. Germline lookup yields CDR1 MGHRA and CDR2 YSYEKL. The chain's CDR3 is CASSLTNSGKNTGELFF. CDR3 nucleotide sequence: TGCGCCAGCAGCCTGACCAATAGCGGGAAAAACACCGGGGAGCTGTTTTTT.

V and J are TRBV25-1 and TRBJ1-2; no clear D. Germline V gene lookup returns CDR1 MGHDK and CDR2 SYGVNS. V lost 5 bases, J lost 1 base, and 8 bases lay in between. The CDR3 has 13 residues. As DNA, the CDR3 is TGTGCCAGCAGTTCCCTGAGTAACTATGGCTACACCTTC. The encoded protein is CASSSLSNYGYTF.